This T cell receptor beta chain was captured by sequencing in a study of T cell responses to AZD1222 COVID-19 vaccine (dated by TCRdb to 2020 to 2023). With regard to the full study: A total of around 240 trial participants underwent TCR sequencing, of whom about 200 had received two doses of AZD1222 and 26 had received two doses of the MenACWY control vaccine. Trial participants were enrolled by age into subgroups of 18-55, 56-69 and 70-plus years, and about 150, 27 and 61 TCR-sequenced participants, respectively, were included in these subgroups. General study outcomes and caveats: The 56-69-year group was small, and its depth increase did not reach significance, likely because of low power. Conclusions about previously exposed vaccinees are limited, since just six or seven AZD1222 recipients were seropositive for SARS-CoV-2 at baseline. Reportedly, almost half of the unique spike-specific TCRs recognized epitopes lying outside the regions that are mutated in the B.1.351 and B.1.1.7 variants. Participants were mostly white British and included more females than males, and it was suggested by the authors that clonal diversity may have been underestimated. CD4 TCRs associated with the vaccine covered the entire spike protein, and the dominant responses were in regions 160-218 and 743-854. A significant rise in spike-specific TCR breadth and depth was observed after two AZD1222 doses relative to day 0 and relative to MenACWY recipients. Because no day 14 peak-response samples were available, repertoires were characterized only after the peak T cell response.

A word on this clone: What antigen it recognizes has not been identified. The input lacks base qualities; no much larger clone sits a single base away.

This specimen's time point label, interpreted: about 28 days (+/-7) after the second vaccine dose. AZD1222 recipients whose second dose came at about 4 weeks and those whose second dose came at about 12 weeks were combined into one group, since spike-specific TCR depth and breadth did not differ between the two schedules. The vaccinee samples were drawn from two UK trials, COV001 and COV002, one of which was a single-blind randomized controlled phase 2/3 trial testing AZD1222 (ChAdOx1 nCoV-19) in healthy adults. Trial participant PBMC samples were collected at day 0 and day 28 after the second dose for TCRbeta chain sequencing. The CDR3 regions of human TCRbeta chains were subjected to immunosequencing. In the source study's methods: TCRs in the repertoires were compared against a reference library of SARS-CoV-2-specific TCRs that had been generated with the MIRA antigen-specificity platform. Breadth was defined as the fraction of unique TCRs that were SARS-CoV-2-associated, and depth was defined as the fraction of total T cells that were SARS-CoV-2-associated. Each spike-specific TCR was assigned to its reactive spike region and to a CD4 or CD8 class using the MIRA data. Log10-transformed breadth and depth values were compared by one-way ANOVA with Sidak's multiple comparisons tests. Imported from immuneACCESS, the table was reduced by TCRdb to in-frame sequences with V and J called. These copies leave out some clones; in studies compared against another copy, an unresolved V gene accounts for under half, and the cause of the remainder is not known. The V and J calls and clone size come from that table; D and trimming were worked out from the DNA. The sample records around 130,000 clones, roughly nine tenths of which are singletons. Of the sample, 9.5% falls within the top ten clones.

The source of this sequence is an adult who received the AZD1222 COVID-19 vaccine. The starting material was peripheral blood, obtained 28 days after the second AZD1222 dose.

The CDR3 sequence is CASSRDTGWDSPLHF. The DNA is TGTGCCAGCTCACGAGATACAGGGTGGGATTCACCCCTCCACTTT. The chain links TRBV18 with TRBJ1-6; TRBD1 might be the D gene, on 6 matching bases. The CDR3 contains 15 residues, cysteine and phenylalanine counted. The DNA shown is the 45-base CDR3, in frame from base 1. The germline V gene encodes CDR1 KGHSH and CDR2 LQKENI. The V end loses 4 bases and the J end loses 8 bases, and a stretch of 15 bases separates them.